This is a list of T cell receptor beta chains from one sample in a study of blood T cell repertoires in COVID-19. Some clones are missing from TCRdb's copy, which holds only in-frame ones; the method was immunoSEQ multiplex PCR. The sample consists of fewer than 60,000 clones, almost 85% of them appearing once. Sequencing input: peripheral blood. The receptor source for this set is a man aged 60 to 69 with acute or convalescent COVID-19. CDR3s leave out the opening cysteine and the closing phenylalanine or tryptophan.

CDR3 length,V gene,J gene,CDR3 protein
13,TRBV7-3,TRBJ2-3,ASSRGLAYTDTQY
12,TRBV5-4,TRBJ2-7,ASSTQGALIEQY
9,TRBV2,TRBJ1-2,ASSETGGYT
14,TRBV6-4,TRBJ2-3,AGSPSAGGSTDTQY
14,TRBV7-2,TRBJ2-7,ASSFGSGGISYEQY
15,TRBV13,TRBJ2-3,ASSTRTSGGKSDTQY
15,TRBV7-2,TRBJ2-5,ASSSGWGLAGEETQY
13,TRBV7-2,TRBJ1-1,ASRKQGHMNTEAF
13,TRBV2,TRBJ2-3,ASSASRVSTDTQY
11,TRBV7-9,TRBJ1-1,ASSLQGGTEAF
12,TRBV27,TRBJ2-3,ASISGDFTDTQY
12,TRBV6-5,TRBJ2-7,ASSSGGSSYEQY
14,TRBV2,TRBJ1-4,ASSGEPGHLNEKLF
15,TRBV5-5,TRBJ1-4,ASSLADRTGVGEKLF
12,TRBV7-6,TRBJ2-2,ASSLGLATGELF
16,TRBV2,TRBJ2-5,ASSEARLLGGGTKTQY
12,TRBV6-5,TRBJ2-7,ASSQGGNSYEQY
12,TRBV5-4,TRBJ1-2,ASSLEGTGLGYT
13,TRBV2,TRBJ2-5,ASSATSGRPETQY
11,TRBV28,TRBJ2-1,ASSLWIGDEQF
14,TRBV6-6,TRBJ1-4,ASSYSTGTGVEKLF
13,TRBV4-2,TRBJ1-2,ASSQGGPEIYGYT
13,TRBV11-2,TRBJ1-6,ASSLEGALNSPLH
14,TRBV7-3,TRBJ2-1,ASSSAGGESYNEQF
13,TRBV7-3,TRBJ2-1,ASSPTGREYNEQF
9,TRBV12-3/TRBV12-4,TRBJ2-3,ASSLGQTQY
13,TRBV5-1,TRBJ2-5,ASSTGQGLGETQY
15,TRBV4-1,TRBJ1-6,ASSQTPPRTGNSPLH
16,TRBV11-2,TRBJ2-6,ASSLVRYDRAGANVLT
9,TRBV5-6,TRBJ2-3,ASSLEAAQY
13,TRBV5-1,TRBJ2-2,ASSLVGVHTGELF